This T cell receptor beta chain stems from a study of blood T cell repertoires in COVID-19. Produced via immunoSEQ multiplex PCR; TCRdb's table is partial and in-frame only. This table holds around 88,000 clones, over 75% found once. This CDR3 is 12 amino acids long. V lost 9 bases, J lost 0 bases, and 8 bases lay in between. Germline lookup yields CDR1 KGHDR and CDR2 SFDVKD. Sample: peripheral blood. The chain carries TRBV24-1 and TRBJ2-7; tentative D call: TRBD2 (6 bases). The receptor was derived from a woman older than 75 with acute or convalescent COVID-19. CDR3 bases: TGTGCCACCTCCGGGGGCTCCTACGAGCAGTACTTC. Translated, it gives CATSGGSYEQYF.